Described below is a single TCR beta chain sequence and its context. Its binding antigen is unknown. The input lacks base qualities; no much larger clone sits a single base away. This record belongs to a study of T cell responses to AZD1222 COVID-19 vaccine (dated by TCRdb to 2020 to 2023). As for the study more broadly: AZD1222 recipients given second doses at about 4 weeks or at about 12 weeks were pooled, since spike-specific TCR depth and breadth were not found to differ between the two schedules. A total of 230 to 250 trial participants underwent TCR sequencing, of whom 207 had received two doses of AZD1222 and roughly 26 had received two doses of the MenACWY control vaccine. Enrollment into the trials was organized by age into subgroups of 18-55, 56-69 and 70-plus years, and those subgroups contained 148, 28 and 57 TCR-sequenced participants, respectively. The full study reports these points: Nearly half of unique spike-specific TCRs reportedly recognized epitopes outside regions mutated in the B.1.351 and B.1.1.7 variants. In the small 56-69-year group, the increase in depth fell short of significance, most likely because of low power. Conclusions about previously exposed vaccinees are limited because only a handful of AZD1222 recipients were SARS-CoV-2 seropositive at baseline. Spike-specific TCR breadth and depth rose significantly after two AZD1222 doses compared with day 0 and with MenACWY recipients. Because no samples from the day 14 peak response were available, repertoires could be characterized only after the peak T cell response. The vaccine-associated CD4 TCRs covered the entire spike protein, and the dominant responses fell in regions 160-218 and 743-854. Participants were mostly white British, with more females than males. The authors suggested clonal diversity may have been underestimated.

Trimming leaves V shorter by 4 bases and J shorter by 7 bases, with the junction holding 1 base beyond the gene matches. The CDR3, from cysteine to phenylalanine, totals 12 residues. Solely the CDR3 DNA is kept, with 36 bases framed from the first base. As encoded in the germline V gene, CDR1 is SNHLY while CDR2 is FYNNEI. The sample's time point label, in plain terms: baseline before first vaccination. Vaccinee samples came from UK trials COV001 and COV002, including a single-blind randomized controlled phase 2/3 trial of AZD1222 (ChAdOx1 nCoV-19) in healthy adults. For TCRbeta chain sequencing, PBMC samples from trial participants were taken at day 0 and at day 28 after the second dose. The CDR3 regions of human TCRbeta chains were analyzed by immunosequencing. On the authors' methods: Repertoire TCRs were checked for matches against a reference library of SARS-CoV-2-specific TCRs that had been generated using the MIRA antigen-specificity platform. Breadth meant the fraction of unique TCRs that were SARS-CoV-2-associated, whereas depth meant the fraction of total T cells that were SARS-CoV-2-associated. Using the MIRA data, each spike-specific TCR was assigned both to the spike region to which the TCR was reactive and to a CD4 or CD8 class. Log10-transformed breadth and depth values were compared by one-way ANOVA with Sidak's multiple comparisons tests. Held by TCRdb, this immuneACCESS table contains in-frame sequences only and omits some clones. Under half of the omission traces to an unresolved V gene where checked; the cause of the rest is unknown. The V and J calls and the clone size are those of that table, but D and trimming were determined from the DNA. The sample table contains 95,000 to 150,000 clones; only one count was recorded for over 80% of them. 5% to 6% of the sample comes from the top ten.

The sequence derives from an adult in good health. This specimen consisted of peripheral blood, obtained on day 0 of AZD1222 vaccination. The sequence joins TRBV2 to TRBJ1-1; 9 of the junction bases match TRBD1. The encoded CDR3 is CASSGDRVEAFF. The nucleotide sequence reads as follows: TGTGCCAGCAGTGGGGACAGGGTTGAAGCTTTCTTT. With all but the CDR3 taken from the reference TRBV2 and TRBJ1-1 genes, the full variable domain is: EPEVTQTPSHQVTQMGQEVILRCVPISNHLYFYWYRQILGQKVEFLVSFYNNEISEKSEIFDDQFSVERPDGSNFTLKIRSTKLEDSAMYFCASSGDRVEAFFGQGTRLTVV.